The T cell receptor (beta chain) under discussion was sequenced for a study of shared clonotypes between healthy human individuals (dated by TCRdb to the early 2020s). Background on the whole study: Two women and a few men aged 18 to 49 years were included in the cohort. For each donor, three plates each were used for CD4 naive and CD4 memory, two plates were used for CD8 naive, and one plate was used for CD8 memory. To estimate repertoire size and how much clonotypes are shared between individuals, the study performed deep sequencing of blood TCR repertoires from a few healthy adults. Libraries were prepared and TCR repertoires were sequenced by different laboratories using diverse techniques, in order to increase sequencing depth and limit assay-specific biases. Between about 0.85 and 9.5 billion PBMCs per donor were obtained by leukapheresis. Findings and caveats that apply to the study as a whole: Naive subsets generally had larger estimated clonotype richness than memory subsets. Because the study included only a small number of donors, the genetic and exposure-history diversity represented was limited. Rarefaction of sorted-subset datasets indicated incomplete sequencing despite the large sequencing depth. Clonotypes shared by all four sorted-subset donors showed higher generation probabilities than non-shared clonotypes. Sharing across four donors was observed for about 5% of naive CD4, over 3% of naive CD8, about 2.3% of memory CD4, and 0.4% of memory CD8 clonotypes. Sampling was restricted to blood, and TCR repertoires in tissues likely differ from the TCR repertoires found in blood. Pairwise subsampling led to the expectation that sequencing depth would affect the degree of clonotype sharing among donors.

Using the deep immunoSEQ assay, multiplex PCR amplified TCR CDR3 regions from genomic DNA. Genomic DNA extracted from each cell subset was distributed evenly over all wells of several immunoSEQ 96-well plates, and each plate served as one replicate. Each replicate PCR for sorted subsets received roughly 0.2 ug genomic DNA, equal to about 29,000 T cell genomes. The purified libraries were quantified using a Qubit 3.0 fluorometer, sized with a Bioanalyzer 2100, and then quantified again using the KAPA Library Quantification kit. Every immunoSEQ 96-well plate was sequenced on a dedicated single-read 150-cycle Illumina NextSeq 550 flow cell. Concerning the study's data processing: Because the immunoSEQ output held only junctional sequences and lacked quality scores, the filtering could not match the filtering applied to full-length reads. Sequences were annotated with PyIR, a Python wrapper for IgBLAST v1.9, and V/J genes and CDR3 were assigned using IMGT germline references. Reads were removed for weak V/J assignments (E-value above 1e-6), missing CDR3, stop codons, out-of-frame junctions, or ambiguous translated residues. V3J clonotypes were defined as sequences sharing the same inferred V gene, J gene, and CDR3 amino acid sequence. Percentage overlap between repertoires was calculated by dividing the number of shared unique clonotypes by the size of the smaller repertoire. Three approaches were used to assess repertoire richness: RTK rarefaction, the Chao1 estimator, and Recon v2.1 estimates of unobserved clonotypes. For all TCRbeta clonotypes obtained by the gDNA method from several donors, generation probabilities were computed with OLGA. The source is immuneACCESS, and TCRdb retained only in-frame sequences with V and J called. Part of the clones is not carried over; for the studies checked, unresolved V genes explain less than half of this, and the remainder is unexplained. The V and J calls and the clone size are those of that table, but D and trimming were determined from the DNA. This sample holds a few million clones; approximately 96% were observed only once. The top ten clones comprise approximately 0.13% of the sample.

Healthy HIV-negative adults with no recently reported acute infections or vaccinations were included as donors. All donors were Caucasian adults living in Nashville, Tennessee, USA. CD4+ T cells were enriched by magnetic negative selection; naive cells were then positively selected on CD45RA, and the negative fraction formed the memory subset. After blood collection by leukapheresis, PBMCs were isolated using Ficoll-Histopaque density gradient centrifugation and then cryopreserved in the vapor phase of liquid nitrogen. Analytical flow cytometry was used to check the purity and quantity of each magnetically sorted T cell population. From each sorted fraction, genomic DNA was isolated and quantified by UV absorbance on a Nanodrop 2000c. A note on this clone: The antigen this receptor binds is unknown. No clone much larger than this one lies a single base away; base qualities are absent.

CDR1 and CDR2 were assigned from the germline V gene (reference sequence) as PRHDT and FYEKMQ. V is reduced by 5 bases and J by 2 bases, leaving a spacing of 15 bases between them. The CDR3 holds 16 amino acids from the cysteine to the phenylalanine. The kept DNA is CDR3 alone, 48 bases in frame from the first base. The clonotype originates from a man younger than 35 in good health. The sequenced material came from naive CD4+ T cells sorted from blood. This specimen's cell subset or site label, per the study, means: CD45RA+ positively selected. The chain uses TRBV13 and TRBJ2-2; TRBD1 is a weak D gene call, 5 bases matching. Read as DNA, the sequence is TGTGCCAGCAGCCCCCCCACAGGTTCCAACACCGGGGAGCTGTTTTTT. The encoded protein is CASSPPTGSNTGELFF.